This T cell receptor (beta chain) originates from a study of blood T cell repertoires in COVID-19. Overall study: Sample material is recorded as cDNA or gDNA derived from T cells, B-cell-depleted T cells, or PBMCs.

How the authors handled the data: Reference gene primer amplification gave nucleated cell count estimates. TCRdb keeps only in-frame clones here, not all; method: immunoSEQ multiplex PCR. V and J calls and clone size are given by that table; D and trimming were obtained from the DNA. The sample shows approximately 400,000 clones, more than 70% of them seen only once. Recruitment covered about 25 US areas and drew participants whose ages spanned roughly 18 to 90 years. Before being deemed recovered, Cohort 3 donors had two negative PCRs, clearance, or symptom resolution. The sequence derives from a man aged 30 to 39 who had recovered from COVID-19. The sequencing sample was made of PBMCs or T cells enriched from blood (not recorded which).

The CDR3 is CASGGDLGALEGSYEQYF. CDR3 sequence (DNA): TGTGCCAGCGGGGGGGATCTTGGGGCCCTGGAGGGCTCCTACGAGCAGTACTTC. This chain uses TRBV28 with TRBJ2-7; 7 bases fit TRBD2. Trimming at V came to 8 bases and at J to 0 bases, leaving 19 bases not matched to a gene. The CDR3 spans 18 residues. Germline V gene lookup returns CDR1 MDHEN and CDR2 SYDVKM.